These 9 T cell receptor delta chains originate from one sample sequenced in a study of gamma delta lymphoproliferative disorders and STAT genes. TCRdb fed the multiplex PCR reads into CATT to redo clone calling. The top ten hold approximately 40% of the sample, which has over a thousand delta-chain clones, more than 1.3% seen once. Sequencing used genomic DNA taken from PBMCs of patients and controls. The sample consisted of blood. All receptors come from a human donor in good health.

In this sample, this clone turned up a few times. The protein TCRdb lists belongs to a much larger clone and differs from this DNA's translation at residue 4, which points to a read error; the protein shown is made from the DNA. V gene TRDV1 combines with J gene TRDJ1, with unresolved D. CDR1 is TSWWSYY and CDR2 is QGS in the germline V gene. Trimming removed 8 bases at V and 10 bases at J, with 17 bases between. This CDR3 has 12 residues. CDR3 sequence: CALRDLECGLIF. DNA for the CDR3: TGTGCTCTTAGAGACCTAGAGTGTGGACTCATCTTT.

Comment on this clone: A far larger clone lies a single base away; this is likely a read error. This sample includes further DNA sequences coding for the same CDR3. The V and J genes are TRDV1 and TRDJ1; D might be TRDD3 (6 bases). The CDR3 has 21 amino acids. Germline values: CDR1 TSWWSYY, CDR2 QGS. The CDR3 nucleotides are TGTGCTCTTGGACCCAAAGGCCTACACTCCCTGGGGAGACCGTACACAGATAAACTCATCTTT. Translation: CALGPKGLHSLGRPYTDKLIF.

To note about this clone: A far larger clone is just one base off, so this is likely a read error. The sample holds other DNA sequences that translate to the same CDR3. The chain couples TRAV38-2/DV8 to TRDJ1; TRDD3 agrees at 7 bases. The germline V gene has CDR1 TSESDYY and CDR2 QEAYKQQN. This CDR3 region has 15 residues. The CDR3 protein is CAYRMGDPYTDKLIF. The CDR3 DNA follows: TGTGCTTATAGGATGGGGGACCCGTACACTGATAAACTCATCTTT.

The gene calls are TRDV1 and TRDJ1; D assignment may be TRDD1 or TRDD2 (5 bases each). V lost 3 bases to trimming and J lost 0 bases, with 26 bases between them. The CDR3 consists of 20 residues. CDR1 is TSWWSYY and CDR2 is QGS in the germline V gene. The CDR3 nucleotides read TGTGCTCTTGGGGATCAAAGTTATTCCTTACGATGGAAATACACCGATAAACTCATCTTT. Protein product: CALGDQSYSLRWKYTDKLIF.

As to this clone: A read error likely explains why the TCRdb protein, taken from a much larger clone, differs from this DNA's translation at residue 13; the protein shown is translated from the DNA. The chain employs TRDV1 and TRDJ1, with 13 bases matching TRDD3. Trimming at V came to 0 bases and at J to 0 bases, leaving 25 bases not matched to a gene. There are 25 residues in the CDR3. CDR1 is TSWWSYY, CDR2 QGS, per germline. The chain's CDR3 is CALGELRWGRRRKLGDTKYTDKLIF. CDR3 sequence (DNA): TGTGCTCTTGGGGAACTACGGTGGGGGCGACGACGAAAACTGGGGGATACGAAGTACACCGATAAACTCATCTTT.

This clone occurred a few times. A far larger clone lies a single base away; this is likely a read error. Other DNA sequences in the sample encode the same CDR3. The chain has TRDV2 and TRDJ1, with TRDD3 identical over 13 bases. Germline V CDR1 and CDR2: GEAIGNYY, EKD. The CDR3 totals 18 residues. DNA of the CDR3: TGTGCCTGTGACACCGGACTACTGGGGGATACGCGGCACGATAAACTTATCTTT. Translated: CACDTGLLGDTRHDKLIF.

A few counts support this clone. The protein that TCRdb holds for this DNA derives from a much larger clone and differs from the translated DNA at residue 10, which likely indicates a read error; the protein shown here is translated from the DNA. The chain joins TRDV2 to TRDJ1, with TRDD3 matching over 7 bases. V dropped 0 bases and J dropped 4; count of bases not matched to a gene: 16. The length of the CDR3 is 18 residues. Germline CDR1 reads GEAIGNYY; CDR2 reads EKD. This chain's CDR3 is CACDTGLLGNTRHDKLIF. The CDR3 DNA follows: TGTGCCTGTGACACCGGACTACTGGGGAATACGCGGCACGATAAACTCATCTTT.

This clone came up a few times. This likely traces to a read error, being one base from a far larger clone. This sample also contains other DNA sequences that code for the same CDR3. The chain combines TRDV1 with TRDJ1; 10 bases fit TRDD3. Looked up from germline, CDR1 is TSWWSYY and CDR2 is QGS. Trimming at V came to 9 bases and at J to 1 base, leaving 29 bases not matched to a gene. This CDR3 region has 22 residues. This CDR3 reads CALPSGTGGYGGPAGFTDKLIF. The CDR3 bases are TGTGCTCTACCCTCCGGCACCGGGGGATACGGGGGTCCGGCCGGTTTCACCGATAAACTCATCTTT.

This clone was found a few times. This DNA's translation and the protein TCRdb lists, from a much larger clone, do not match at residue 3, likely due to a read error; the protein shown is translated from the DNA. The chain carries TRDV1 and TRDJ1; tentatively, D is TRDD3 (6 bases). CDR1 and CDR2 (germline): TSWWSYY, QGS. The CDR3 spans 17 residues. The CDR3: CAPGERRATRGTDKLIF. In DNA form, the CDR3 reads TGTGCTCCTGGGGAAAGGAGGGCAACGAGGGGGACCGATAAACTCATCTTT.